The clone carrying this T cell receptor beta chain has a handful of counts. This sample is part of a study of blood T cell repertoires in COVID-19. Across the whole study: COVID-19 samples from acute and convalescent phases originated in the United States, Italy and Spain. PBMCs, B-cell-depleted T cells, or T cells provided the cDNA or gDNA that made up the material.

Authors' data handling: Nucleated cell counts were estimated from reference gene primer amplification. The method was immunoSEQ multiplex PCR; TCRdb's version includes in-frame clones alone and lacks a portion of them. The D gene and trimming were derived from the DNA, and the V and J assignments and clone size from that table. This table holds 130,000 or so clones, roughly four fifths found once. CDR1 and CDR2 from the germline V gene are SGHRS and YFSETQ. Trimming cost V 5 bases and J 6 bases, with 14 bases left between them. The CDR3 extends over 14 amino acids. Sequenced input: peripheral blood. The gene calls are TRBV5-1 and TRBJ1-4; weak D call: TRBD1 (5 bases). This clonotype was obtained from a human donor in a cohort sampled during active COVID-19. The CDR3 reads CASSHTGIDEKLFF. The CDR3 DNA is TGCGCCAGCAGTCATACAGGTATCGATGAAAAACTGTTTTTT.